This T cell receptor beta chain was observed in a study of shared clonotypes between healthy human individuals. Source study methods: Filtering differed since immunoSEQ provided only junctions, with no quality scores. Produced via immunoSEQ multiplex PCR; TCRdb's table is partial and in-frame only. The V and J calls and clone size come from that table; D and trimming were worked out from the DNA. Among fewer than 1.8 million clones listed, about 98.5% were seen once. The CDR3 runs to 16 residues. V lost 3 bases to trimming and J lost 8 bases, with 24 bases between them. Per germline, CDR1 SGHDT and CDR2 YYEEEE.

The chain is built from TRBV5-6 and TRBJ2-7; D is perhaps TRBD2 (6 bases). The receptor was derived from a man aged 25 to 40 in good health. The sequenced sample was naive CD4+ T cells sorted from blood. Subset described: CD45RA+ positively selected. DNA of the CDR3: TGTGCCAGCAGCTCGCTGTCCCGCGGGGCCCCCGCCCAGCAGTACTTC. As protein: CASSSLSRGAPAQQYF.